The sequence of this T cell receptor (beta chain) was determined in a study of cytomegalovirus exposure and HLA in healthy donors. Background on the study: Later analysis reported that the approximately 110 validation repertoires shared the platform of the 600 to 750 first-cohort repertoires. Study-wide results and caveats: The authors enumerated under 200 TCR beta chains as linked to cytomegalovirus. A few CMV-associated chains proved CMV antigen-specific in vitro. The tendency of first-cohort TCR clusters to co-occur in the roughly 130 validation repertoires emerged from a later analysis.

Concerning this clone: Antigen: not known.

Here immunoSEQ multiplex PCR was the method, and the copy in TCRdb shows in-frame clones only, minus some. The sample shows about 200,000 clones, 75% to 90% of them seen only once. Specimen: PBMCs. This TCR derives from a woman under 30 in good health and CMV-seronegative.

The CDR3 coding sequence is TGTGCCAGCAGTCCCGGGACTAGCGGGAGATATAGTGAGCAGTTCTTC. Protein sequence: CASSPGTSGRYSEQFF. The gene calls are TRBV6-6 and TRBJ2-1; 14 nucleotides align to TRBD2. Germline lookup yields CDR1 MNHNY and CDR2 SVGAGI (reference sequence). The CDR3 is 16 residues long. The ends lost 5 bases at V and 9 bases at J; junction bases unmatched: 9.